This T cell receptor (beta chain) emerged from a study of blood T cell repertoires in COVID-19 (dated by TCRdb to about 2020). With regard to the full study: Samples covering the acute and convalescent phases of COVID-19 were provided by collaborators in the United States, Italy and Spain. The dataset comprised deeply sampled blood TCRbeta repertoires from subjects exposed to, actively infected with, or recovered from COVID-19. Samples were obtained from the ongoing ImmuneRACE study (first 160 participants) and from some 1,300 subjects provided by 6 global collaborators. The prospective study material was composed of cDNA or gDNA derived from T cells, B-cell-depleted T cells, or PBMCs. Sample metadata almost always included a de-identified subject ID, COVID-19 status, age in years and sex. Where available, HLA class I and class II types were obtained from metadata supplied by the sample provider rather than from assay-based typing. The repertoires were released in a freely available public database intended as a resource for research on the immune response to SARS-CoV-2.

General conclusions and limits of the study: The quantity of clinical and demographic metadata differed by source and by participant and was supplied without curation.

The immunoSEQ Assay, a bias-controlled multiplex PCR, was used to amplify TCRbeta CDR3 regions from genomic DNA. The study's processing was this. Within the assay, amplification of reference gene primers was used to estimate how many nucleated cells each sample contained. To quantify the absolute abundance of each unique TCRbeta CDR3 rearrangement, sequence reads were collapsed and filtered. For each sample, productive Simpson clonality was calculated as the square root of Simpson's diversity index over productive rearrangements. In TCRdb, the immuneACCESS table is reduced to in-frame sequences with V and J assigned. These tables do not hold every clone; where another copy was compared, an unresolved V gene accounts for under half, and the others remain unexplained. V and J calls and clone size are those listed in that table; D and trimming were worked out from the DNA. This sample holds 200,000 to 250,000 clones; around 82% were observed only once. The top ten constitute 6.5% to 8.5% of the sample.

Clipping removes 7 bases from V and 0 bases from J, with 5 as the unmatched junction base count. Reading the germline V gene gives CDR1 MDHEN and CDR2 SYDVKM. From the cysteine up to the phenylalanine, the CDR3 has a length of 15 residues. Kept here is only the CDR3 DNA, which spans 45 bases and is read in frame from base 1. Participants in the prospective study were aged roughly 18 to 100 years, lived in 20 to 30 United States geographic areas, and enrolled through a virtual design. To assign participants to cohorts, the prospective study relied on clinical history that participants themselves reported in a screening survey and a study questionnaire. In the prospective study, mobile phlebotomists collected whole blood, serum and a nasopharyngeal or oropharyngeal swab from each participant. Over a roughly 2-month period, participants in the prospective study had the option of providing additional blood draws and questionnaires. Blood samples from the prospective study were shipped frozen or at room temperature prior to DNA extraction.

To note about this clone: The target of this receptor is not known. Base qualities are not recorded, but no much larger clone differs from it by a single base.

The chain links TRBV28 with TRBJ2-2, and 7 bases in between align with TRBD1. The sequenced sample consisted of PBMCs or T cells enriched from blood (not recorded which). This TCR was recovered from a woman aged 40 to 50 with acute COVID-19. The sequenced DNA is TGTGCCAGCATCTACGGGACAGCGAACACCGGGGAGCTGTTTTTT. The translation is CASIYGTANTGELFF.